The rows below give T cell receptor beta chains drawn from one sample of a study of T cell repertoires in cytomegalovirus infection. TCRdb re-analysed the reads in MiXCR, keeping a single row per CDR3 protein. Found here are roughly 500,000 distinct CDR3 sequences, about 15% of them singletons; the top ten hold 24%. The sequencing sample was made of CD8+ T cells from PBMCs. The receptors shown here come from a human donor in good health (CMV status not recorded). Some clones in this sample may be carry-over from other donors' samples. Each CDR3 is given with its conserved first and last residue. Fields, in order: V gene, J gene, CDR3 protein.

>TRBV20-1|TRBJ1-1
CSARDLMTEAFF
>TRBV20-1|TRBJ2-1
CSARGYETPYNEQFF
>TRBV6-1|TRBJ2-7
CASSSHLAGDSYEQYF
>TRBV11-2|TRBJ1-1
CASSLEADWNTEAFF
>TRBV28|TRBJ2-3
CASVSQGAGVDTQYF
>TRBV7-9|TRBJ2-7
CASSLLAESYEQYF
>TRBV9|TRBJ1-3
CASSAPLKVTTAPENTIYF
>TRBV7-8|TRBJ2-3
CASSPRGRGGTDTQYF
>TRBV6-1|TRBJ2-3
CASSEWDRPGDTQYF
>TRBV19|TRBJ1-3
CASSTSGTGSHSGNTIYF
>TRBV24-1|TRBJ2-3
CATSDHTETGYTDTQYF
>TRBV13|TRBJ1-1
CASSFRQIMNTEAFF
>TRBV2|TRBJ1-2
CASIPVGAKTNYGYTF
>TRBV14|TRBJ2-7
CASSQKGKRGTGDHEQYF
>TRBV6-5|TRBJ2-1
CASSYETSGRGEQFF